This is a list of T cell receptor beta chains from one sample in a study of T cell repertoires in cytomegalovirus infection. These TCRs are of unknown antigen specificity. MiXCR, run by TCRdb on the reads, gives a single entry per CDR3 protein. This sample has about 570,000 distinct CDR3 sequences, with around 40% found just once. This material consisted of cultured PBMCs, taken from culture after CMV antigen stimulation. The receptor source for this set is a human donor in good health (CMV status not recorded). Some clones in this sample may be carry-over from other donors' samples. Both conserved end residues are part of each CDR3. Each record gives: V gene, J gene, clone size, D gene, CDR3 DNA, CDR3 protein. A D gene is named only where the DNA matches it firmly. Expanded clones get a size class; other rows say once, few or many, or leave the size out.

>TRBV5-1|TRBJ2-1|few|-
TGCGCCAGTGCAGGTCCTTCCTACAATGAGCAGTTCTTC
CASAGPSYNEQFF
>TRBV27|TRBJ1-2|-|-
TGTGCCAGCACGGATGGGTATGGCTACACCTTC
CASTDGYGYTF
>TRBV12-3/TRBV12-4|TRBJ1-5|many|-
TGTGCCAGCACCAACGGCAGGCTGGGGCCCCAGCATTTT
CASTNGRLGPQHF
>TRBV7-9|TRBJ1-1|few|-
TGTGCCAGCAGCACCTCCGGGAAGGAAGTCGCTGAAGCTTTCTTT
CASSTSGKEVAEAFF
>TRBV12-3/TRBV12-4|TRBJ2-5|few|TRBD2
TGTGCCAGCAGCCCGGTGGGTAGCGGGGGGATGAAAGAGACCCAGTACTTC
CASSPVGSGGMKETQYF
>TRBV12-3/TRBV12-4|TRBJ1-1|-|-
TGTGCCAGCAGTCGATCCAGGGTAATGAACACTGAAGCTTTCTTT
CASSRSRVMNTEAFF
>TRBV19|TRBJ2-1|few|TRBD1
TGTGCCAGTAGGGTCCTAACAGGGGCATCGAGTGAGCAGTTCTTC
CASRVLTGASSEQFF
>TRBV18|TRBJ2-3|-|-
TGTGCCAGCTCACCAATGGCGGTCTCATCCACAGATACGCAGTATTTT
CASSPMAVSSTDTQYF
>TRBV4-1|TRBJ2-1|few|TRBD2
TGCGCCAGCAGCCTAGGGACTACCCAGGTTGAGCAGTTCTTC
CASSLGTTQVEQFF
>TRBV11-2|TRBJ2-3|-|-
TGTGCCAGCAGCTTTATAGAGGTAGCAGATACGCAGTATTTT
CASSFIEVADTQYF
>TRBV10-3|TRBJ2-1|-|-
TGTGCCATCAGTGAATCAGGTTTCGGCTCCTACAATGAGCAGTTCTTC
CAISESGFGSYNEQFF
>TRBV7-2|TRBJ2-1|few|TRBD2
TGTGCCAGCAGCTTAGTGCGGGGGGGCTCGAGTGGGCAGTTCTTC
CASSLVRGGSSGQFF
>TRBV7-2|TRBJ2-5|-|-
TGTGCCAGCAGAGTCTCGGGGGCCCAAGAGACCCAGTACTTC
CASRVSGAQETQYF
>TRBV5-3|TRBJ2-1|-|-
TGTGCCAGCACCCCCGAGGTGGACAATGAGCAGTTCTTC
CASTPEVDNEQFF
>TRBV20-1|TRBJ1-5|-|TRBD1
TGCAGTGCTAGAGCACCGGGACAGGTGTCTGGGCAGCCCCAGCATTTT
CSARAPGQVSGQPQHF
>TRBV5-1|TRBJ2-4|-|-
TGCGCCAGCAGCCGGAAGGGGCTGGAGGACATTCAGTACTTC
CASSRKGLEDIQYF
>TRBV6-2/TRBV6-3|TRBJ2-2|-|TRBD2
TGTGCCAGCAGTTACGGGCTAGCGGTGAACACCGGGGAGCTGTTTTTT
CASSYGLAVNTGELFF
>TRBV7-2|TRBJ1-1|few|-
TGTGCCAGCAGTAAGGGTGGGAACACTGAAGCTTTCTTT
CASSKGGNTEAFF
>TRBV6-5|TRBJ1-3|-|-
TGTGCCAGCAGCTCGGTGGTTGGAAACACCATATATTTT
CASSSVVGNTIYF
>TRBV7-2|TRBJ1-6|-|TRBD1
TGTGCCAGCAGCTTAAGGGGACAGGACCTCCACTTT
CASSLRGQDLHF
>TRBV7-2|TRBJ1-4|-|-
TGTGCCAGCAGTTCCGGGGGTGTGAAGGGAAAACTGTTTTTT
CASSSGGVKGKLFF
>TRBV6-2/TRBV6-3|TRBJ1-2|-|-
TGTGCCAGCAGTTACCGTGGGTACGGCTACACCTTC
CASSYRGYGYTF
>TRBV19|TRBJ1-6|-|-
TGTGCCAGTAGTACAAGAAAGGGGGATCCCCTCCACTTT
CASSTRKGDPLHF
>TRBV2|TRBJ1-1|-|-
TGTGCCAGCAGGCAGGGGATGGACACTGAAGCTTTCTTT
CASRQGMDTEAFF
>TRBV6-2/TRBV6-3|TRBJ2-7|few|-
TGTGCCAGCGGGAGATTCTACGAGCAGTACTTC
CASGRFYEQYF
>TRBV20-1|TRBJ2-7|once|TRBD2
TGCAGTGCTAGAGATTCAGCCTCAGCGGGGGAGCAGTACTTC
CSARDSASAGEQYF
>TRBV6-8|TRBJ2-7|few|-
TGTGCCAGCGCCAGAGGCCCGGACGAGCAGTACTTC
CASARGPDEQYF
>TRBV7-8|TRBJ1-1|few|TRBD1
TGTGCCAGCAGCTTAGCAAGGAGGACAGGCCTGAACACTGAAGCTTTCTTT
CASSLARRTGLNTEAFF
>TRBV3-1|TRBJ2-7|-|TRBD1
TGTGCCAGCACCCGAGGTGGGACAGGGGACTACGAGCAGTACTTC
CASTRGGTGDYEQYF
>TRBV27|TRBJ2-1|-|-
TGTGCCAGCAGTTTATGGGGCGGGCATGAGCAGTTCTTC
CASSLWGGHEQFF
>TRBV7-9|TRBJ2-2|-|TRBD2
TGTGCCAGCAGCCCGAGGCCCCCTAGCGGGAAGGCCGGGGAGCTGTTTTTT
CASSPRPPSGKAGELFF
>TRBV6-6|TRBJ1-4|-|TRBD1
TGTGCCAGCAGTCGCAAGGGGGACAGGGGCGTATCTAATGAAAAACTGTTTTTT
CASSRKGDRGVSNEKLFF
>TRBV7-9|TRBJ1-5|-|TRBD1
TGTGCCAGCAGCTGGGGGGGCGGGACAGTTTCCAATCAGCCCCAGCATTTT
CASSWGGGTVSNQPQHF
>TRBV19|TRBJ2-5|-|-
TGTGCCAGCAGCATGGAGGAGACCCAGTACTTC
CASSMEETQYF
>TRBV20-1|TRBJ2-5|-|-
TGCAGTGCTAGTCCCGGGGGCCTCCAAGAGACCCAGTACTTC
CSASPGGLQETQYF
>TRBV12-3/TRBV12-4|TRBJ1-1|few|-
TGTGCCAGCAGTTTATCTGCACGACTGAACACTGAAGCTTTCTTT
CASSLSARLNTEAFF
>TRBV7-2|TRBJ1-5|few|-
TGTGCCAGCAGCCCAAACGGGGGTCTCGGGCCCCAGCATTTT
CASSPNGGLGPQHF
>TRBV29-1|TRBJ1-1|few|-
TGCAGCGTTGTGGACTTGAACACTGAAGCTTTCTTT
CSVVDLNTEAFF
>TRBV9|TRBJ2-1|-|TRBD2
TGTGCCAGCAGTCTAAACGGCGGGAGGGATTACAATGAACAGTTCTTC
CASSLNGGRDYNEQFF
>TRBV12-3/TRBV12-4|TRBJ1-3|-|TRBD1
TGTGCCAACCCTGACAGGGTGGGAGGAAACACCATATATTTT
CANPDRVGGNTIYF
>TRBV6-2/TRBV6-3|TRBJ2-7|-|TRBD2
TGTGCCAGCAGTTCCCCGCGACTAGCGGCTGCCTCCTACGAGCAGTACTTC
CASSSPRLAAASYEQYF
>TRBV5-5|TRBJ2-7|-|-
TGTGCCAGCACCGAGGGTAGCTCCTACGAGCAGTACTTC
CASTEGSSYEQYF
>TRBV11-3|TRBJ1-1|few|-
TGTGCCAGCAGCTTAGCCAGGGGCCTCATGAACACTGAAGCTTTCTTT
CASSLARGLMNTEAFF
>TRBV30|TRBJ2-1|-|-
TGTGCCTGGAGTGTGGGGGGCGCATCGGTAGAGCAGTTCTTC
CAWSVGGASVEQFF
>TRBV6-1|TRBJ1-5|few|-
TGTGCCAGCAGTGAATTCGTCGACAGGATCAATCAGCCCCAGCATTTT
CASSEFVDRINQPQHF
>TRBV2|TRBJ2-1|-|TRBD1
TGTGCCAGCAACCGACAGGGAAGCTCCTACAATGAGCAGTTCTTC
CASNRQGSSYNEQFF
>TRBV7-2|TRBJ2-1|-|TRBD2
TGTGCCAGCAGCTTAGTTGAGGGTTGGGACTACCCTAATGAGCAGTTCTTC
CASSLVEGWDYPNEQFF
>TRBV6-2/TRBV6-3|TRBJ2-7|few|TRBD1
TGTGCCAGCGGAACAGGGGCCACGGGGCGGTACTTC
CASGTGATGRYF
>TRBV19|TRBJ2-2|-|-
TGTGCCAGTAGTCAACGACAGGCGACCGGGGAGCTGGTTTTT
CASSQRQATGELVF
>TRBV6-5|TRBJ2-7|-|TRBD2
TGTGCCAGCAGTTACTCTCTCCCGAGCGGGGGGTTCTCCTACGAGCAGTACTTC
CASSYSLPSGGFSYEQYF
>TRBV7-6|TRBJ2-5|-|TRBD2
TGTGCCAGCAGTATAGCGGGGGGGAACCAAGAGACCCAGTACTTC
CASSIAGGNQETQYF
>TRBV27|TRBJ2-1|-|-
TGTGCCAGCAACCTCTTTTCGTACGGCGCCTACAATGAGCAGTTCTTC
CASNLFSYGAYNEQFF
>TRBV7-2|TRBJ2-5|few|TRBD1
TGTGCCAGCAGCTTTCGGACAGGGGGTGGAGAGACCCAGTACTTC
CASSFRTGGGETQYF
>TRBV12-3/TRBV12-4|TRBJ1-1|few|-
TGTGCCAGCAGTTCAAGAACCGGCCGTCTATCTTTCTTT
CASSSRTGRLSFF
>TRBV7-2|TRBJ1-1|-|TRBD1
TGTGCCAGCAGCTTGCGGGACAGGGGTATGGGCACTGAAGCTTTCTTT
CASSLRDRGMGTEAFF